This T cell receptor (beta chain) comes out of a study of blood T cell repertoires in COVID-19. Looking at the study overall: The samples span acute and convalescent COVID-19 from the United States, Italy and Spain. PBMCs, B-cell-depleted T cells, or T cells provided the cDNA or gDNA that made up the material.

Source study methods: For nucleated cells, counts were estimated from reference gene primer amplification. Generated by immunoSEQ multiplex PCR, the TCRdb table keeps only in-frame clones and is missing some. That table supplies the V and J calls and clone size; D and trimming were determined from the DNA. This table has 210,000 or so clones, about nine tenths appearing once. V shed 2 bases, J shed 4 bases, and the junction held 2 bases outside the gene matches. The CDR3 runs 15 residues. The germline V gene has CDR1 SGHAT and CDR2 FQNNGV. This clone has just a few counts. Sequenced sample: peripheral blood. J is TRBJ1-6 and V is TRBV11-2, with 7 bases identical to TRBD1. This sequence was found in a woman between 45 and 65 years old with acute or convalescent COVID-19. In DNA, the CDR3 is TGTGCCAGCAGCTTAAACAGGGGTTATAATTCACCCCTCCACTTT. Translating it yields CASSLNRGYNSPLHF.